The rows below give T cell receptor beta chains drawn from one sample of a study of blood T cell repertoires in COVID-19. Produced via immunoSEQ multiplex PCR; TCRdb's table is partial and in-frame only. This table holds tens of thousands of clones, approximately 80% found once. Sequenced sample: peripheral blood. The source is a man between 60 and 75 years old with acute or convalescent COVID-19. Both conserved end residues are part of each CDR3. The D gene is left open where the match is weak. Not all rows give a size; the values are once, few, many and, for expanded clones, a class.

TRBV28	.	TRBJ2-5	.	TGTGCCAGCAGTTTAATCCCGGACAACCAAGAGACCCAGTACTTC	CASSLIPDNQETQYF
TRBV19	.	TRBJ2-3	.	TGTGCCAGTAGTAAAGGAGGGCCTAGCACAGATACGCAGTATTTT	CASSKGGPSTDTQYF
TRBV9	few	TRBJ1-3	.	TGTGCCAGCAGCGTAGTTGGCATCGAGGACACCATATATTTT	CASSVVGIEDTIYF
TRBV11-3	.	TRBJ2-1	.	TGTGCCAGCAGCTTAGGGGGGGGCCGGTACAATGAGCAGTTCTTC	CASSLGGGRYNEQFF
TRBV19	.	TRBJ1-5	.	TGTGCCAGTAGTATAGTGACAACTAGCAATCAGCCCCAGCATTTT	CASSIVTTSNQPQHF
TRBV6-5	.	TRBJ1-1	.	TGTGCCAGCAGTTACTCTCGCGTGGGCAACACTGAAGCTTTCTTT	CASSYSRVGNTEAFF
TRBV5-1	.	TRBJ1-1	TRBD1	TGCGCCAGCAGCAGGACAGGGGAGAACACTGAAGCTTTCTTT	CASSRTGENTEAFF
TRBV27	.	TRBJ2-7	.	TGTGCCAGCGGAAAAAGGGGTCACGAGCAGTACTTC	CASGKRGHEQYF
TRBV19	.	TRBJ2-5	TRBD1	TGTGCCAGGGCAAGTTATTGGACAGGGAAAGAGACCCAGTACTTC	CARASYWTGKETQYF
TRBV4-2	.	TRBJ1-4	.	TGTGCCAGCAGCCAAGAGTGGGCGCAGGCAACTAATGAAAAACTGTTTTTT	CASSQEWAQATNEKLFF
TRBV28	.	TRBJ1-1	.	TGTGCCAGCATCATCCAGGGGAAACACACTGAAGCTTTCTTT	CASIIQGKHTEAFF
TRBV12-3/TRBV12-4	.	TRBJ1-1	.	TGTGCCAGCATTGGAGGGAGTGGCTCTGAAGCTTTCTTT	CASIGGSGSEAFF
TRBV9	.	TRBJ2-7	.	TGTGCCAGCAGCCCGGCCGGGGGCTACGAGCAGTACTTC	CASSPAGGYEQYF
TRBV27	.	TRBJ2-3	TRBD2	TGTGCCAGCAGAGTAGCGGGGGCCCCCGCAGATACGCAGTATTTT	CASRVAGAPADTQYF
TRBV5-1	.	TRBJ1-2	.	TGCGCCAGCAGCTTGGAAATTACGGGGGATGGCTACACCTTC	CASSLEITGDGYTF
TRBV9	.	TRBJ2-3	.	TGTGCCAGCAGCGTAGGCGCAGATACGCAGTATTTT	CASSVGADTQYF
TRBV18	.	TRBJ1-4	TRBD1	TGTGCCAGCTCACCACCGACAGGGGAACGTGAAAAACTGTTTTTT	CASSPPTGEREKLFF
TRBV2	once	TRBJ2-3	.	TGTGCCAGCAGTCCAAGGACTCGAATTGTAGATACGCAGTATTTT	CASSPRTRIVDTQYF
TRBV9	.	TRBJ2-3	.	TGTGCCAGCAGCGTTGGAGGGACCGCAGATACGCAGTATTTT	CASSVGGTADTQYF
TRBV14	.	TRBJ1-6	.	TGTGCCAGCAGCCAAGCAGGGAATTCACCCCTCCACTTT	CASSQAGNSPLHF
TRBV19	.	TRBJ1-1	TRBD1	TGTGCCAGTACCCTGACAGGGGTGGCCACTGAAGCTTTCTTT	CASTLTGVATEAFF
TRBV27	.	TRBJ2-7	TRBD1	TGTGCCAGCAGTTTATGGGGGACAGAGATTTACGAGCAGTACTTC	CASSLWGTEIYEQYF
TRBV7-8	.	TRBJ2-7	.	TGTGCCAGCAGCCCCTGGGTCGAAACGGAGAGGAAGCAGTACTTC	CASSPWVETERKQYF
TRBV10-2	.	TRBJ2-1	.	TGCGCCAGCAGTGATAGCGGTTCCTACAATGAGCAGTTCTTC	CASSDSGSYNEQFF
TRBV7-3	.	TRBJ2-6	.	TGTGCCAGCAGCCCAGACACATCCTCTGGGGCCAACGTCCTGACTTTC	CASSPDTSSGANVLTF
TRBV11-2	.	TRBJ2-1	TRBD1	TGTGCCAGCAGCTTAGAGGGACAGGGAGGCTACAATGAGCAGTTCTTC	CASSLEGQGGYNEQFF
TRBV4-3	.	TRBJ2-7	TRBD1	TGCGCCAGCAGCCAAGAAGAGGCGGCAGGGGGCGAGCAGTACTTC	CASSQEEAAGGEQYF
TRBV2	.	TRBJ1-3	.	TGTGCCAGCAGGGCGGGCGGGGAGACCATATATTTT	CASRAGGETIYF
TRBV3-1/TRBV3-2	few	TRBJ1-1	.	TGTGCCAGCAGTCCCACGACAGGCTCCTTCACTGAAGCTTTCTTT	CASSPTTGSFTEAFF
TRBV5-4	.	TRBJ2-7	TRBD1	TGTGCCAGCAGTGAGGGACAGGGCAATAGGGAGCAGTACTTC	CASSEGQGNREQYF
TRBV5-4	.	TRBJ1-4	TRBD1	TGTGCCAGCAGTCATACAGGGGGCAGGGATGAAAAACTGTTTTTT	CASSHTGGRDEKLFF
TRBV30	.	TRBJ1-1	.	TGTGCCTGGAGTGCAGGACAGAGGAACACTGAAGCTTTCTTT	CAWSAGQRNTEAFF
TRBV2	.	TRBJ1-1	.	TGTGCCGCGGGGGGGCCCACTGAAGCTTTCTTT	CAAGGPTEAFF
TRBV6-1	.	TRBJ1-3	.	TGTGCCAGCAGTGAAGGGTCTACGAGAAACACCATATATTTT	CASSEGSTRNTIYF
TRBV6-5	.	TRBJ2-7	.	TGTGCCAGCAGTTACTTAGACACCTCCTACGAGCAGTACTTC	CASSYLDTSYEQYF
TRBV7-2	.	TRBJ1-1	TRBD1	TGTGCCAGCAGCGCCCGACAGGGTCGGGACACTGAAGCTTTCTTT	CASSARQGRDTEAFF
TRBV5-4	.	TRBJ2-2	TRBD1	TGTGCCAGCAGCCAGCAGGGGGGGACAGGGCGGTACACCGGGGAGCTGTTTTTT	CASSQQGGTGRYTGELFF
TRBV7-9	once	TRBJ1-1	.	TGTGCCAGCAGCCCCGCTACAGGGTCCACTGAAGCTTTCTTT	CASSPATGSTEAFF